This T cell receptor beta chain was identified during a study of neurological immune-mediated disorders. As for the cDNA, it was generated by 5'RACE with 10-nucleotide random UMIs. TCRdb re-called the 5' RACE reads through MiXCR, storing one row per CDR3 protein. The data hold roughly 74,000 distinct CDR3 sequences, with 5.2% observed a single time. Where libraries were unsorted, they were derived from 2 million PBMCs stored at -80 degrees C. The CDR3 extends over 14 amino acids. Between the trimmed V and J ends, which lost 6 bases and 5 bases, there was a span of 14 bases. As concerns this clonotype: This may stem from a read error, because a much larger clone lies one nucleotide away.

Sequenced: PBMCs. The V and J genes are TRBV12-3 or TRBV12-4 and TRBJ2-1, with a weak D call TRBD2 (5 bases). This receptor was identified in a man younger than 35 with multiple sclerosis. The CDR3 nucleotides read TGTGCCAGCAGGCACCGGGAAAGCAACAATGAGCAGTTCTTC. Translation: CASRHRESNNEQFF.